One sample yielded the 24 T cell receptor beta chains listed below, sequenced in a study of read filtering for tumor transcriptome and immune sequencing. The library was built from roughly 400 ng RNA with molecular barcoded adaptors for alpha/delta and beta/gamma chains. TCRdb reprocessed the reads via MiXCR and lists one record per CDR3 protein. The sample consists of tens of thousands of distinct CDR3 sequences, 20% to 25% of them appearing once. The sample taken for sequencing was a population of CD138-negative cells sorted from bone marrow. The receptors derive from a donor aged 40 or older with multiple myeloma.

The chain recombines TRBV6-6 with TRBJ2-3; 8 nucleotides line up with TRBD2. V gave up 5 bases and J gave up 8 bases; unmatched junction bases: 6. CDR3 length: 13 residues. Germline V lookup: CDR1 MNHNY, CDR2 SVGAGI (reference sequence). The CDR3 loop is CASSPGTSGTQYF. Here the CDR3 DNA reads TGTGCCAGCAGTCCCGGGACTAGTGGTACGCAGTATTTT.

In the case of this clonotype: With a much larger clone just one base away, this may be a read error. This chain joins TRBV6-9 and TRBJ1-1; tentative D call: TRBD1 (5 bases). Germline V CDR1 and CDR2: MNHGY, SVAAGI. The CDR3 totals 14 residues. CDR3 DNA: TGTGCCGGCAGGGCCGGGACGGGGAACACTGAAGCTTTCTTT. Translating gives CAGRAGTGNTEAFF.

In this sample, this clonotype turned up many times. This rearrangement joins TRBV5-1 to TRBJ2-7, with a possible D match to TRBD1 (5 bases). This CDR3 spans 13 amino acids. Germline CDR1 is SGHRS and CDR2 is YFSETQ. V lost 3 bases, J lost 1 base, and 8 bases lay in between. CDR3 protein: CASSSTGSYEQYF. CDR3 sequence (DNA): TGCGCCAGCAGCTCTACAGGTTCCTACGAGCAGTACTTC.

This clonotype was observed at least ten times. The genes are TRBV20-1 and TRBJ1-1, with TRBD1 matching 8 bases. CDR3 size: 14 residues. The junction had 4 bases not matched to a gene; V was cut back by 3 bases and J by 1 base. The germline gives CDR1 DFQATT, CDR2 SNEGSKA (reference sequence). The chain's CDR3 is CSASRGQANTEAFF. CDR3 nucleotide sequence: TGCAGTGCTAGCAGGGGGCAGGCGAACACTGAAGCTTTCTTT.

Remarks on this clonotype: Relative to the germline gene, one junction end is altered; a read error may explain this. The J gene is TRBJ1-5, the V gene TRBV19, with D possibly being TRBD1 (6 bases). CDR3 size: 16 residues. Germline V gene sequence: CDR1 LNHDA, CDR2 SQIVND (reference sequence). This chain's CDR3 is CVSSIAARGPNQPQHF. CDR3 DNA sequence: TGTGTCAGTAGTATAGCAGCCAGGGGCCCTAATCAGCCCCAGCATTTT.

This clonotype was recorded many times. The rearrangement links TRBV14 to TRBJ2-5; weak D call: TRBD1 (6 bases). CDR3 length equals 13 residues. Germline CDR1 is SGHDN and CDR2 is FVKESK. With 4 bases removed from V and 7 bases from J, the gap between germline ends came to 13 bases. In DNA form, the CDR3 reads TGTGCCAGCAGCCTCAATCAAGGGGGGACCCAGTACTTC. Amino acids: CASSLNQGGTQYF.

Turning to this clonotype: Germline is not matched at one junction end, which may reflect a read error. This chain's CDR3 is CASGALSYNEQFF. The DNA for the CDR3 is TGTGCCAGCGGGGCCTTATCCTACAATGAACAGTTCTTC. This sequence joins TRBV6-6 and TRBJ2-1; tentatively, D is TRBD1 (5 bases). The CDR3 sequence is 13 residues long. Germline CDR1 reads MNHNY; CDR2 reads SVGAGI (reference sequence).

The gene calls are TRBV30 and TRBJ2-7; 9 bases are a match to TRBD2. The CDR3 loop spans 15 amino acids. With 3 bases clipped from V and 3 bases from J, the junction kept 9 bases outside the gene matches. Germline values: CDR1 GTSNPN, CDR2 SVGIG (reference sequence). The CDR3 DNA is TGTGCCTGGAGCCGGGGGGTAGCGGGGGACTACGAGCAGTACTTC. Translating it yields CAWSRGVAGDYEQYF.

Many counts were recorded for this clonotype. The rearrangement joins TRBV7-2 to TRBJ2-3, with a tentative D call TRBD1 (6 bases). This CDR3 is built from 14 residues. CDR1 SGHTA and CDR2 FQGNSA come from the germline V gene. With 3 bases removed from V and 5 bases from J, the gap between germline ends came to 12 bases. The CDR3: CASSLIGGLDTQYF. The CDR3, as DNA: TGTGCCAGCAGCTTGATTGGGGGCCTAGATACGCAGTATTTT. The full variable domain, with the rest looked up from reference TRBV7-2 and TRBJ2-3, is GAGVSQSPSNKVTEKGKDVELRCDPISGHTALYWYRQSLGQGLEFLIYFQGNSAPDKSGLPSDRFSAERTGGSVSTLTIQRTQQEDSAVYLCASSLIGGLDTQYFGPGTRLTVL.

In its sample, this clonotype was seen many times. V and J are TRBV29-1 and TRBJ2-1; 8 bases fit TRBD2. V shed 6 bases and J 4 bases; nucleotides not matched to a gene: 2. Per the germline V gene, CDR1 is SQVTM and CDR2 is ANQGSEA. There are 12 residues in the CDR3. For the CDR3, the DNA is TGCAGCGTGATAGCGGGGTACAATGAGCAGTTCTTC. This translates into CSVIAGYNEQFF.

This clonotype was detected many times. This chain links TRBV5-1 with TRBJ2-1; perhaps D is TRBD1 or TRBD2 (5 bases each). Trimming pared 9 bases from V and 7 bases from J, leaving 11 bases between. Germline assignment: CDR1 SGHRS and CDR2 YFSETQ. The CDR3 runs 11 residues. The CDR3 sequence is CATPEGNEQFF. As DNA, the CDR3 is TGCGCCACCCCTGAGGGGAATGAGCAGTTCTTC.

This clonotype was observed many times. The chain joins TRBV7-9 to TRBJ1-1; 7 bases fit TRBD1. The length of the CDR3 is 11 residues. The germline V gene encodes CDR1 SEHNR and CDR2 FQNEAQ (reference sequence). V gave up 5 bases and J gave up 11 bases; unmatched junction bases: 5. The CDR3 DNA follows: TGTGCCAGCAGCGCTGGACAGGAGGCTTTCTTT. Its protein is CASSAGQEAFF.

The sample holds many counts of this clonotype. V and J are TRBV2 and TRBJ2-4, with D perhaps TRBD2 (6 bases). CDR3 length: 13 residues. V was cut by 1 base and J by 10 bases, with 11 bases left in between. Germline V CDR1 and CDR2: SNHLY, FYNNEI. CDR3 in amino acids: CASSEGRRGIQYF. The CDR3 nucleotides are TGTGCCAGCAGTGAAGGTAGACGGGGGATTCAGTACTTC.

This chain connects TRBV6-2 or TRBV6-3 to TRBJ1-5, with D hard to call. Trimming took off 6 bases at V and 3 bases at J, with 12 bases between the two ends. Per germline, CDR1 MNHEY and CDR2 SVGEGT. The CDR3 contains 14 residues. CDR3 sequence: CASRTFTPNQPQHF. The CDR3 DNA sequence: TGTGCCAGCAGGACATTTACACCCAATCAGCCCCAGCATTTT.

About this clonotype: One base away lies a much larger clone, so this may be a sequencing read error. No conserved phenylalanine or tryptophan is present at the end of the CDR3, so a read error is the likely explanation. The V and J genes are TRBV5-1 and TRBJ2-6, with a weak D call TRBD1 (6 bases). The V end was cut by 1 base, the J end by 0 bases, with 14 bases between. Germline CDR1 SGHRS, CDR2 YFSETQ. The CDR3 has 18 amino acids. CDR3 nucleotide sequence: TGCGCCAGCAGCTTGAGCCGACAGGCAGTCTCTGGGGCCAACGTCCTGACTCTC. This codes for CASSLSRQAVSGANVLTL.

A word on this clonotype: Without the conserved terminal phenylalanine or tryptophan, this CDR3 likely stems from a read error. This chain uses TRBV28 with TRBJ2-1; TRBD2 agrees at 8 bases. Germline CDR1 reads MDHEN; CDR2 reads SYDVKM. Trimming cost V 2 bases and J 9 bases; bases outside gene matches: 18. The CDR3 covers 18 residues. CDR3 in amino acids: CASSLPPGHAGGLPEQFL. As DNA, the CDR3 is TGTGCCAGCAGTTTACCTCCAGGTCATGCGGGGGGCCTGCCTGAGCAGTTCCTC.

The chain employs TRBV5-4 and TRBJ1-2, with D unresolved. V gave up 7 bases and J gave up 3 bases, with 16 bases separating them. Germline CDR1 is SGHNT and CDR2 is YYREEE (reference sequence). The CDR3 extends over 14 amino acids. This CDR3 reads CASGRKGADYGYTF. In DNA, the CDR3 is TGTGCCAGCGGGAGGAAAGGAGCTGACTATGGCTACACCTTC. Together with reference TRBV5-4 and TRBJ1-2, the CDR3 gives the full variable domain: ETGVTQSPTHLIKTRGQQVTLRCSSQSGHNTVSWYQQALGQGPQFIFQYYREEENGRGNFPPRFSGLQFPNYSSELNVNALELDDSALYLCASGRKGADYGYTFGSGTRLTVV.

Only a few counts were recorded for this clonotype. The rearrangement joins TRBV4-1 to TRBJ1-4, with D unclear. Germline assignment: CDR1 MGHRA and CDR2 YSYEKL. V lost 2 bases, J lost 8 bases, and 18 bases lay in between. The CDR3 has 16 residues. CDR3 nucleotide sequence: TGCGCCAGCAGCCAACCGCCATTAGGGCGAGGGGAAAAACTGTTTTTT. Its translation is CASSQPPLGRGEKLFF.

This clonotype was detected only a few times. J is TRBJ1-2 and V is TRBV7-2; 7 bases are shared with TRBD1. Germline CDR1 reads SGHTA; CDR2 reads FQGNSA. The CDR3 has 16 amino acids. The trim removed 0 bases at V and 6 bases at J, leaving 10 bases unmatched. The CDR3 protein is CASSLALWTGGHGYTF. The CDR3 bases are TGTGCCAGCAGCTTAGCGCTTTGGACAGGAGGCCATGGCTACACCTTC. Variable domain in full (rest from reference TRBV7-2 and TRBJ1-2): GAGVSQSPSNKVTEKGKDVELRCDPISGHTALYWYRQSLGQGLEFLIYFQGNSAPDKSGLPSDRFSAERTGGSVSTLTIQRTQQEDSAVYLCASSLALWTGGHGYTFGSGTRLTVV.

CDR3 in amino acids: CASSLDGYNYGYTF. In DNA form, the CDR3 reads TGTGCCAGCAGCTTGGACGGTTATAACTATGGCTACACCTTC. The chain carries TRBV5-6 and TRBJ1-2; D call uncertain. Per germline, CDR1 SGHDT and CDR2 YYEEEE. This CDR3 has 14 amino acids. Trimming removed 0 bases from V and 1 base from J, with 7 bases in between.

In this sample, this clonotype turned up many times. The rearrangement uses TRBV11-2 and TRBJ2-2; D is perhaps TRBD1 (5 bases). Germline assignment: CDR1 SGHAT and CDR2 FQNNGV. The CDR3 spans 16 residues. V lost 8 bases and J lost 3, with 19 bases in between. The CDR3 reads CASSTSGLTDTGELFF. CDR3 nucleotides: TGTGCCAGCTCAACCTCCGGCCTGACAGACACCGGGGAGCTGTTTTTT.

The V gene is TRBV30, the J gene TRBJ2-1; the match to TRBD2 covers 11 bases. Germline V gene sequence: CDR1 GTSNPN, CDR2 SVGIG (reference sequence). The CDR3 covers 15 residues. Trimming at V came to 4 bases and at J to 2 bases, leaving 4 bases not matched to a gene. CDR3 coding DNA: TGTGCCTGGAAACTAGCGGGGGTTCCCTACAATGAGCAGTTCTTC. It codes for CAWKLAGVPYNEQFF.

This clonotype was counted only a few times. This rearrangement joins TRBV5-1 to TRBJ2-5; 11 nucleotides line up with TRBD2. From germline, CDR1 is SGHRS and CDR2 YFSETQ. The V segment lost 4 bases and the J segment 5 bases; nucleotides outside the gene matches: 10. The CDR3 is 16 residues long. As DNA, the CDR3 is TGCGCCAGCAGCCCGGCGCTAGCGGGGGGCCGGGAGACCCAGTACTTC. Its translation: CASSPALAGGRETQYF.

Many counts were recorded for this clonotype. DNA of the CDR3: TGCGCCAGCAGCTGGATGGGCAGGGAAGAGACCCAGTACTTC. Amino acid sequence: CASSWMGREETQYF. The V call is TRBV5-1, the J call TRBJ2-5; maybe TRBD1 (5 bases). This CDR3 is 14 amino acids long. The germline V gene encodes CDR1 SGHRS and CDR2 YFSETQ. Deletions cut 3 bases from V and 3 bases from J, with 12 bases between.